These T cell receptor beta chains were read from a single sample in a study of blood T cell repertoires in COVID-19. The repertoire was sequenced with immunoSEQ multiplex PCR; TCRdb's copy has only in-frame clones and lacks some. The data show about 92,000 clones, 65% to 90% seen once. The sequenced sample was peripheral blood. These TCRs come from a woman of 80 years or more with active or convalescent COVID-19. The CDR3 runs from the conserved cysteine through the conserved F or W. A D gene is named only where the DNA matches it firmly. Expanded clones get a size class; other rows say once, few or many, or leave the size out.

v_gene: TRBV6-5; j_gene: TRBJ1-3; abundance: -; d_gene: -; CDR3nt: TGTGCCAGCAGTTATTCCACAGGGAACTCTGGAAACACCATATATTTT; CDR3aa: CASSYSTGNSGNTIYF
v_gene: TRBV10-3; j_gene: TRBJ1-5; abundance: -; d_gene: TRBD1; CDR3nt: TGTGCCATCAGTCCCCGGGACAGGGGAGACAATCAGCCCCAGCATTTT; CDR3aa: CAISPRDRGDNQPQHF
v_gene: TRBV7-3; j_gene: TRBJ2-3; abundance: -; d_gene: -; CDR3nt: TGTGCCAGCAGCTTGGCGGGGGCTTCTAGCACAGATACGCAGTATTTT; CDR3aa: CASSLAGASSTDTQYF
v_gene: TRBV7-2; j_gene: TRBJ1-5; abundance: -; d_gene: -; CDR3nt: TGTGCCAGCAGCCCACAAGGAGATCAGCCCCAGCATTTT; CDR3aa: CASSPQGDQPQHF
v_gene: TRBV18; j_gene: TRBJ1-5; abundance: -; d_gene: TRBD1; CDR3nt: TGTGCCAGCTCACCCGGGACAGGTGATAGTCAGCCCCAGCATTTT; CDR3aa: CASSPGTGDSQPQHF
v_gene: TRBV9; j_gene: TRBJ2-1; abundance: -; d_gene: TRBD2; CDR3nt: TGTGCCAGCAGCGCGAGCGGGGGGGCCCACAATGAGCAGTTCTTC; CDR3aa: CASSASGGAHNEQFF
v_gene: TRBV4-2; j_gene: TRBJ2-5; abundance: once; d_gene: TRBD2; CDR3nt: TGTGCCAGCAGCCAAGATTTTTGGACTAGCGGGGGAGGAGAGACCCAGTACTTC; CDR3aa: CASSQDFWTSGGGETQYF
v_gene: TRBV7-3; j_gene: TRBJ1-1; abundance: -; d_gene: TRBD1; CDR3nt: TGTGCCAGCAGTACTAATCCGGGACAGGGGAGCACTGAAGCTTTCTTT; CDR3aa: CASSTNPGQGSTEAFF
v_gene: TRBV6-2/TRBV6-3; j_gene: TRBJ2-2; abundance: -; d_gene: -; CDR3nt: TGTGCCAGCAGTTTGGAGGGGGGGTCGGGCACCGGGGAGCTGTTTTTT; CDR3aa: CASSLEGGSGTGELFF
v_gene: TRBV6-2/TRBV6-3; j_gene: TRBJ1-2; abundance: few; d_gene: TRBD1; CDR3nt: TGTGCCAGCAGTTACGACAGGGGGCAAGGGTATGGCTACACCTTC; CDR3aa: CASSYDRGQGYGYTF
v_gene: TRBV7-3; j_gene: TRBJ1-1; abundance: -; d_gene: -; CDR3nt: TGTGCCAGCAGCCCCGGGAGTAACGCTGAAGCTTTCTTT; CDR3aa: CASSPGSNAEAFF
v_gene: TRBV5-1; j_gene: TRBJ2-7; abundance: few; d_gene: -; CDR3nt: TGCGCCAGCAGCTCTACAGGGAACGGCGAGCAGTACTTC; CDR3aa: CASSSTGNGEQYF
v_gene: TRBV7-3; j_gene: TRBJ2-5; abundance: -; d_gene: TRBD1; CDR3nt: TGTGCCAGCAGCTCCCCCGGACAGGGTAGAGTAGAGACCCAGTACTTC; CDR3aa: CASSSPGQGRVETQYF
v_gene: TRBV24-1; j_gene: TRBJ2-3; abundance: -; d_gene: TRBD2; CDR3nt: TGTGCCAGAAAGACAGGACTAGCGGGGGAGCCCACAGATACGCAGTATTTT; CDR3aa: CARKTGLAGEPTDTQYF
v_gene: TRBV7-9; j_gene: TRBJ2-6; abundance: -; d_gene: TRBD2; CDR3nt: TGTGCCAGCAGCCCAGTCCCCGGGACTAGCGAGGGAGGGGCCAACGTCCTGACTTTC; CDR3aa: CASSPVPGTSEGGANVLTF
v_gene: TRBV10-3; j_gene: TRBJ1-1; abundance: -; d_gene: -; CDR3nt: TGTGCCATCAGTGAGCGGGAGGGGAACACTGAAGCTTTCTTT; CDR3aa: CAISEREGNTEAFF
v_gene: TRBV6-1; j_gene: TRBJ1-2; abundance: once; d_gene: -; CDR3nt: TGTGCCAGCAGAGAAGACAGACACTATGGCTACACCTTC; CDR3aa: CASREDRHYGYTF
v_gene: TRBV19; j_gene: TRBJ2-4; abundance: -; d_gene: -; CDR3nt: TGTGCCAGTAGTAACAGGGTTTCCGGAAACATTCAGTACTTC; CDR3aa: CASSNRVSGNIQYF
v_gene: TRBV4-3; j_gene: TRBJ2-3; abundance: -; d_gene: TRBD1; CDR3nt: TGCGCCAGCAGCCAAGAGGAGGACAGGGAGGCAGATACGCAGTATTTT; CDR3aa: CASSQEEDREADTQYF
v_gene: TRBV2; j_gene: TRBJ1-1; abundance: -; d_gene: TRBD1; CDR3nt: TGTGCCAGCAGACCACAGGGGGCTACTGAAGCTTTCTTT; CDR3aa: CASRPQGATEAFF
v_gene: TRBV30; j_gene: TRBJ1-3; abundance: few; d_gene: -; CDR3nt: TGTGCCTGGAGTGTTAGCAGCTCTGGAAACACCATATATTTT; CDR3aa: CAWSVSSSGNTIYF
v_gene: TRBV27; j_gene: TRBJ2-1; abundance: -; d_gene: -; CDR3nt: TGTGCCAGCACCCGCAGGTACAATGAGCAGTTCTTC; CDR3aa: CASTRRYNEQFF
v_gene: TRBV5-1; j_gene: TRBJ1-1; abundance: -; d_gene: -; CDR3nt: TGCGCCAGCAGCTTTACGGGGGGGCTGGACACTGAAGCTTTCTTT; CDR3aa: CASSFTGGLDTEAFF
v_gene: TRBV10-3; j_gene: TRBJ1-2; abundance: -; d_gene: -; CDR3nt: TGTGCCATCAGTGAGTCGGAGGTTAACTATGGCTACACCTTC; CDR3aa: CAISESEVNYGYTF
v_gene: TRBV25-1; j_gene: TRBJ1-4; abundance: -; d_gene: -; CDR3nt: TGTGCCAGCAGTTTGTCCAGGGCCGAAAAACTGTTTTTT; CDR3aa: CASSLSRAEKLFF
v_gene: TRBV21-1; j_gene: TRBJ2-7; abundance: -; d_gene: -; CDR3nt: TGTGCCAGCCTGGGCAGGCAGGGAGGCGAGCAGTACTTC; CDR3aa: CASLGRQGGEQYF
v_gene: TRBV9; j_gene: TRBJ2-1; abundance: -; d_gene: -; CDR3nt: TGTGCCAGCAGCACCGGGGTATACAATGAGCAGTTCTTC; CDR3aa: CASSTGVYNEQFF
v_gene: TRBV21-1; j_gene: TRBJ1-2; abundance: -; d_gene: -; CDR3nt: TGTGCCAGCAGCAAAGATAGTCGTAACTATGGCTACACCTTC; CDR3aa: CASSKDSRNYGYTF
v_gene: TRBV11-3; j_gene: TRBJ2-1; abundance: -; d_gene: -; CDR3nt: TGTGCCAGCAGCTTACCGGGGTCCTACAATGAGCAGTTCTTC; CDR3aa: CASSLPGSYNEQFF
v_gene: TRBV7-6; j_gene: TRBJ2-6; abundance: -; d_gene: TRBD2; CDR3nt: TGTGCCAGCAGCTTAGAGGGAGGGACTGGGGCCAACGTCCTGACTTTC; CDR3aa: CASSLEGGTGANVLTF
v_gene: TRBV4-2; j_gene: TRBJ2-2; abundance: -; d_gene: -; CDR3nt: TGTGCCAGCAGCCAAGAACCCTCCGGGATTAACACCGGGGAGCTGTTTTTT; CDR3aa: CASSQEPSGINTGELFF
v_gene: TRBV7-2; j_gene: TRBJ2-3; abundance: once; d_gene: -; CDR3nt: TGTGCCAGCAGCTTAGGTTTGATGGGGGCACACACAGATACGCAGTATTTT; CDR3aa: CASSLGLMGAHTDTQYF
v_gene: TRBV19; j_gene: TRBJ1-5; abundance: few; d_gene: -; CDR3nt: TGTGCCAGTAGTAGGGGACTGATCAATCAGCCCCAGCATTTT; CDR3aa: CASSRGLINQPQHF
v_gene: TRBV7-3; j_gene: TRBJ2-3; abundance: -; d_gene: TRBD2; CDR3nt: TGTGCCAGCAGCCGGGGGGGTCTAGCTGAAGATACGCAGTATTTT; CDR3aa: CASSRGGLAEDTQYF
v_gene: TRBV18; j_gene: TRBJ2-4; abundance: -; d_gene: -; CDR3nt: TGTGCCAGCTCACCGGCTACAGGACGGGACATTCAGTACTTC; CDR3aa: CASSPATGRDIQYF
v_gene: TRBV30; j_gene: TRBJ1-5; abundance: -; d_gene: TRBD1; CDR3nt: TGTGCCTGGGGCCGGGACAGGCCTAATCAGCCCCAGCATTTT; CDR3aa: CAWGRDRPNQPQHF
v_gene: TRBV5-6; j_gene: TRBJ1-1; abundance: many; d_gene: -; CDR3nt: TGTGCCAGCAGCTTCTCAGTGAACACTGAAGCTTTCTTT; CDR3aa: CASSFSVNTEAFF
v_gene: TRBV6-5; j_gene: TRBJ2-5; abundance: few; d_gene: -; CDR3nt: TGTGCCAGCAGTTACCGGGACCAAGAGACCCAGTACTTC; CDR3aa: CASSYRDQETQYF
v_gene: TRBV27; j_gene: TRBJ2-7; abundance: -; d_gene: TRBD2; CDR3nt: TGTGCCAGTAGGCCTAGCGGGAGTATGGGGTACGAGCAGTACTTC; CDR3aa: CASRPSGSMGYEQYF
v_gene: TRBV7-9; j_gene: TRBJ1-1; abundance: -; d_gene: TRBD1; CDR3nt: TGTGCCAGCAGCCACCCGACAGGGGGTCGAACTGAAGCTTTCTTT; CDR3aa: CASSHPTGGRTEAFF
v_gene: TRBV6-5; j_gene: TRBJ2-1; abundance: -; d_gene: -; CDR3nt: TGTGCCAGCAGACCCGGGACAAACAATGAGCAGTTCTTC; CDR3aa: CASRPGTNNEQFF
v_gene: TRBV15; j_gene: TRBJ1-2; abundance: -; d_gene: -; CDR3nt: TGTGCCACCAGCCCGCCTGGGGCTTATGGCTACACCTTC; CDR3aa: CATSPPGAYGYTF
v_gene: TRBV5-1; j_gene: TRBJ2-7; abundance: once; d_gene: TRBD1; CDR3nt: TGCGCCAGCAGCCACGGGCGGGACAGGCAAACCTACGAGCAGTACTTC; CDR3aa: CASSHGRDRQTYEQYF
v_gene: TRBV6-6; j_gene: TRBJ2-1; abundance: -; d_gene: TRBD1; CDR3nt: TGTGCCAGCAGTCCACCCCCGGGACAGGGGGCGGCCTACAATGAGCAGTTCTTC; CDR3aa: CASSPPPGQGAAYNEQFF
v_gene: TRBV5-5; j_gene: TRBJ2-3; abundance: -; d_gene: -; CDR3nt: TGTGCCAGCAGCTTGGAGGGAGGAGGAGCAGATACGCAGTATTTT; CDR3aa: CASSLEGGGADTQYF
v_gene: TRBV2; j_gene: TRBJ1-5; abundance: -; d_gene: TRBD1; CDR3nt: TGTGCCAGCAGTGACGACCAGGGGGGTCAGCCCCAGCATTTT; CDR3aa: CASSDDQGGQPQHF
v_gene: TRBV18; j_gene: TRBJ2-3; abundance: -; d_gene: -; CDR3nt: TGTGCCAGCTCACCAAGCGAACTTTTGGGTGGCACAGATACGCAGTATTTT; CDR3aa: CASSPSELLGGTDTQYF
v_gene: TRBV5-1; j_gene: TRBJ1-1; abundance: -; d_gene: -; CDR3nt: TGCGCCAGCAGCTTGGCCATCCAGAACACTGAAGCTTTCTTT; CDR3aa: CASSLAIQNTEAFF
v_gene: TRBV2; j_gene: TRBJ1-3; abundance: -; d_gene: -; CDR3nt: TGTGCCAGCAGTGTTCTCAGAGGAAACACCATATATTTT; CDR3aa: CASSVLRGNTIYF
v_gene: TRBV27; j_gene: TRBJ1-6; abundance: few; d_gene: -; CDR3nt: TGTGCCAGCAGACCGAGCTCCTATAATTCACCCCTCCACTTT; CDR3aa: CASRPSSYNSPLHF
v_gene: TRBV29-1; j_gene: TRBJ2-1; abundance: -; d_gene: -; CDR3nt: TGCAGCGTTGGGTTAGCGTCGTACAATGAGCAGTTCTTC; CDR3aa: CSVGLASYNEQFF
v_gene: TRBV28; j_gene: TRBJ1-5; abundance: -; d_gene: -; CDR3nt: TGTGCCAGCACCAAAGGACAGCAGAATCAGCCCCAGCATTTT; CDR3aa: CASTKGQQNQPQHF
v_gene: TRBV19; j_gene: TRBJ2-3; abundance: -; d_gene: -; CDR3nt: TGTGCCAGTAGGATCCGGGGGGCCCCCACAGATACGCAGTATTTT; CDR3aa: CASRIRGAPTDTQYF